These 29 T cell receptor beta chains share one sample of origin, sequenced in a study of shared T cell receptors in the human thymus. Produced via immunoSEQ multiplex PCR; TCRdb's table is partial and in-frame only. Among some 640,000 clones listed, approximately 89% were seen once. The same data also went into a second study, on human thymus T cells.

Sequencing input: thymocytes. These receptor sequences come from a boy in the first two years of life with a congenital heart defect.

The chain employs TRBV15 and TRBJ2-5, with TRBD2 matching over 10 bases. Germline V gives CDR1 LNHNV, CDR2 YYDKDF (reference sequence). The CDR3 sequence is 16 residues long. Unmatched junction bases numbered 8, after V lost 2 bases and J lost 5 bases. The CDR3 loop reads CATSRLFTSGVETQYF. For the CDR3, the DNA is TGTGCCACCAGCAGACTATTCACTAGCGGGGTCGAGACCCAGTACTTC.

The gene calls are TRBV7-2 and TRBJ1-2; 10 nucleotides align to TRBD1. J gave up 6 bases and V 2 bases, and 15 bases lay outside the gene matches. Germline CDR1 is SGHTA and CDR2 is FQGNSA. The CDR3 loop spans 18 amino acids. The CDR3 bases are TGTGCCAGCAGCTTACGACCGGGACAGGGGAAACTGTGGGATGGCTACACCTTC. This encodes CASSLRPGQGKLWDGYTF.

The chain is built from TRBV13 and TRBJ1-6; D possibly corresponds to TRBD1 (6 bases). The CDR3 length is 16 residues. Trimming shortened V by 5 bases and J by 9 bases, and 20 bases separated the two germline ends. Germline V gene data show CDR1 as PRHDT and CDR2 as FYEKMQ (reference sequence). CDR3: CASSKTGGAHGSPLHF. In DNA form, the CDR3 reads TGTGCCAGCAGCAAAACGGGGGGGGCACATGGTTCACCCCTCCACTTT.

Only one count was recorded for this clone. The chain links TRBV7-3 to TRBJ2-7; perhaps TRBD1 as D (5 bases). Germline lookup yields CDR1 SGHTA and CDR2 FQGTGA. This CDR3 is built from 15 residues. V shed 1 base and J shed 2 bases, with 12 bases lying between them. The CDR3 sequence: CASSLKAGLAYEQYF. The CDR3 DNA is TGTGCCAGCAGCTTAAAAGCAGGGTTAGCCTACGAGCAGTACTTC.

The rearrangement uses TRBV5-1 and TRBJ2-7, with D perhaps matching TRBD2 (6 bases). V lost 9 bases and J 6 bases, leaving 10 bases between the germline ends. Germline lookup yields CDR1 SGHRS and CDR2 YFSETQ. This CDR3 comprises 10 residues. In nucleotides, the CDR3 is TGCGCCATCCCGGAGGGCGAGCAGTACTTC. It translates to CAIPEGEQYF. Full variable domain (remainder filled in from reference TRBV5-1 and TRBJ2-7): KAGVTQTPRYLIKTRGQQVTLSCSPISGHRSVSWYQQTPGQGLQFLFEYFSETQRNKGNFPGRFSGRQFSNSRSEMNVSTLELGDSALYLCAIPEGEQYFGPGTRLTVT.

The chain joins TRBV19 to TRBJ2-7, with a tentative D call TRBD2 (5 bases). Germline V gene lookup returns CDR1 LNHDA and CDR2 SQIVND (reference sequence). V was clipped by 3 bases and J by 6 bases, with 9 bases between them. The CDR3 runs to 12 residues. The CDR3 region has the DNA TGTGCCAGTAGTATTCGGGGTCGCGAGCAGTACTTC. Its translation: CASSIRGREQYF.

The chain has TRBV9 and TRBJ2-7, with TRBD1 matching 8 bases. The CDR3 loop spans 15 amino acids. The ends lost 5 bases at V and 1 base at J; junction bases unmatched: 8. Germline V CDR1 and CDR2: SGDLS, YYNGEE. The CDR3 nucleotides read TGTGCCAGCAGGGTGGACAGGGACCCTTCCTACGAGCAGTACTTC. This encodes CASRVDRDPSYEQYF.

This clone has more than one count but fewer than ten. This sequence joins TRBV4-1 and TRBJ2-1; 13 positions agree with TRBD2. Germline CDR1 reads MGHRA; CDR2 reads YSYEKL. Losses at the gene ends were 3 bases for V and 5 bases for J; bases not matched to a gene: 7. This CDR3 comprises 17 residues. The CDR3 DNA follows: TGCGCCAGCAGCCAGGAGGGGACTAGCGGGGTTAACAATGAGCAGTTCTTC. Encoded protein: CASSQEGTSGVNNEQFF.

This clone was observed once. The CDR3 nucleotides read TGTGCCAGCAGCGTCGGGACTATCCTGAACACCGGGGAGCTGTTTTTT. Encoded protein: CASSVGTILNTGELFF. This sequence joins TRBV5-6 and TRBJ2-2; TRBD2 agrees at 7 bases. This CDR3 is built from 16 residues. V gave up 4 bases and J gave up 1 base; unmatched junction bases: 7. The germline V gene has CDR1 SGHDT and CDR2 YYEEEE.

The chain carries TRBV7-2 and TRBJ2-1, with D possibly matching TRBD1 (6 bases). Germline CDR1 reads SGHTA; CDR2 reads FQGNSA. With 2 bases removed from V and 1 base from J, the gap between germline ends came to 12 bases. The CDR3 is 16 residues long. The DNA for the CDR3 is TGTGCCAGCAGCTTATTAGAGGGGGTGTCCTACAATGAGCAGTTCTTC. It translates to CASSLLEGVSYNEQFF.

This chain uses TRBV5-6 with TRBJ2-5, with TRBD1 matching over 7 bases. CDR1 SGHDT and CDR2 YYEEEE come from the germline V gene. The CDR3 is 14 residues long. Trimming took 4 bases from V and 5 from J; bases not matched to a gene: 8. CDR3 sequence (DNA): TGTGCCAGCAGCGGACGGACAGGAGGTGAGACCCAGTACTTC. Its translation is CASSGRTGGETQYF. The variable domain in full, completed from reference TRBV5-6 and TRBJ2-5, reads DAGVTQSPTHLIKTRGQQVTLRCSPKSGHDTVSWYQQALGQGPQFIFQYYEEEERQRGNFPDRFSGHQFPNYSSELNVNALLLGDSALYLCASSGRTGGETQYFGPGTRLLVL.

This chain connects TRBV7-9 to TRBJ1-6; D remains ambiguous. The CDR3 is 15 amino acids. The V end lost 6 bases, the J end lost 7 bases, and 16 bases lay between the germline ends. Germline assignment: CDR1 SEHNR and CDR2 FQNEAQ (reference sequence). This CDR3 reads CASRPRRPGNSPLHF. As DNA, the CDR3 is TGTGCCAGCAGACCCAGGCGGCCGGGGAATTCACCCCTCCACTTT.

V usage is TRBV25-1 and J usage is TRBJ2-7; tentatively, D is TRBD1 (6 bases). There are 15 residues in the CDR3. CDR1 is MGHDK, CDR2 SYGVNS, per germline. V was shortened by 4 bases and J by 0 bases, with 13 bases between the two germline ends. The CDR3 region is CASSAWDTDSYEQYF. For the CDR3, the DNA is TGTGCCAGCAGTGCGTGGGACACCGACTCCTACGAGCAGTACTTC.

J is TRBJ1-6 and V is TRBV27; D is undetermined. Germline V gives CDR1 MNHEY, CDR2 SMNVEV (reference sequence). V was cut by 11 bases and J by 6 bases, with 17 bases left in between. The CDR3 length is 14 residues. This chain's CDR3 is CAAKEGLFNSPLHF. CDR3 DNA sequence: TGTGCCGCTAAGGAGGGATTATTTAATTCACCCCTCCACTTT.

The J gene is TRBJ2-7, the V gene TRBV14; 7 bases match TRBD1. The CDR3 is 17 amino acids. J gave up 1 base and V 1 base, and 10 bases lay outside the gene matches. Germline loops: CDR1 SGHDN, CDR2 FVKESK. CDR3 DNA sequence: TGTGCCAGCAGCCAAGTGGGACAGTCAATGCGTTCCTACGAGCAGTACTTC. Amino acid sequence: CASSQVGQSMRSYEQYF.

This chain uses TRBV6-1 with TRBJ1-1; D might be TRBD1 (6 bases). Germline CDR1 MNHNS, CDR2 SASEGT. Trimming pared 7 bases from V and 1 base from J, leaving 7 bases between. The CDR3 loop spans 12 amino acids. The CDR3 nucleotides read TGTGCCAGCAAAGGGGGGAACACTGAAGCTTTCTTT. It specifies CASKGGNTEAFF.

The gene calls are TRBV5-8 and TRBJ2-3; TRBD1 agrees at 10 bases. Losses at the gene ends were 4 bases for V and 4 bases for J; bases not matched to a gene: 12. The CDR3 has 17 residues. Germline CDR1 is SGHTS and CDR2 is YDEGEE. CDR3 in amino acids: CASSPQYRDRGSDTQYF. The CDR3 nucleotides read TGTGCCAGCAGCCCCCAATACCGGGACAGGGGATCAGATACGCAGTATTTT.

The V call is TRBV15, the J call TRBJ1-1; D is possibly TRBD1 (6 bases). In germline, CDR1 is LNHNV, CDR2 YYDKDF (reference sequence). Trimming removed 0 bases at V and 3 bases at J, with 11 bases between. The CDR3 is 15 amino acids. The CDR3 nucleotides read TGTGCCACCAGCAGAGAAGCGAACAGGGACACTGAAGCTTTCTTT. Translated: CATSREANRDTEAFF.

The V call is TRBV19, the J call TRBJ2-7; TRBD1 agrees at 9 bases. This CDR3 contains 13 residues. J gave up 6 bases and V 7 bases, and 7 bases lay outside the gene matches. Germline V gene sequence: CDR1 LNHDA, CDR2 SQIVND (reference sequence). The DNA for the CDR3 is TGTGCCAGTAAGGGACAGGGTATAGGCGAGCAGTACTTC. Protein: CASKGQGIGEQYF.

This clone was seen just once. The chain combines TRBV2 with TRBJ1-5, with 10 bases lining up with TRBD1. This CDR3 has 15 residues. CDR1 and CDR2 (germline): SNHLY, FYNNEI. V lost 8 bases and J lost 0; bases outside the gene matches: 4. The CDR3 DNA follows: TGTGCCAGCGGGACAGGGGAACATAGCAATCAGCCCCAGCATTTT. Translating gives CASGTGEHSNQPQHF.

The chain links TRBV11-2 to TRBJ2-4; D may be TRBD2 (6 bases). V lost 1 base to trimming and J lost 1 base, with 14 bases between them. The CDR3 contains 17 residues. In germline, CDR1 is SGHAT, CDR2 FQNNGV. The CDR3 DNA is TGTGCCAGCAGCTTAGCCCGGGAGACAGTCGCCAAAAACATTCAGTACTTC. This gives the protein CASSLARETVAKNIQYF.

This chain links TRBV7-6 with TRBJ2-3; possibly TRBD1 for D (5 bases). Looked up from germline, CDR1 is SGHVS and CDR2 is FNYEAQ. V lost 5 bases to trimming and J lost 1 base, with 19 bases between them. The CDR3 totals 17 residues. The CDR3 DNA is TGTGCCAGCAGCCCAAGAAGACAGAGAAGCGGCACAGATACGCAGTATTTT. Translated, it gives CASSPRRQRSGTDTQYF.

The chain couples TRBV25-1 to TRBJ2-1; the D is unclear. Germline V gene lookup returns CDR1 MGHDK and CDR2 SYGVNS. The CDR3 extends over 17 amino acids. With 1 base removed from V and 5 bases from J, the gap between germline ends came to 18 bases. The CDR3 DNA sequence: TGTGCCAGCAGTGAATTAAAAGAGACAAACAACGACAATGAGCAGTTCTTC. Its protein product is CASSELKETNNDNEQFF.

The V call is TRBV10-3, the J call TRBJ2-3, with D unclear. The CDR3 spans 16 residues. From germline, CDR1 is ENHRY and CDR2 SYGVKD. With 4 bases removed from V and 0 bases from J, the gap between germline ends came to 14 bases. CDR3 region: CAISVQAPGSTDTQYF. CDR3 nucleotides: TGTGCCATCAGTGTGCAGGCCCCTGGGAGCACAGATACGCAGTATTTT.

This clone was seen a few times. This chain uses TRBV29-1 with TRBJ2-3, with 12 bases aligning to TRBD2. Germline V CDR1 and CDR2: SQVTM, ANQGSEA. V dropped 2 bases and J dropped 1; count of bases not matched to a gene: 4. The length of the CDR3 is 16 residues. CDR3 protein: CSVELAGGPGTDTQYF. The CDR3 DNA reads TGCAGCGTTGAACTAGCGGGAGGGCCCGGCACAGATACGCAGTATTTT.

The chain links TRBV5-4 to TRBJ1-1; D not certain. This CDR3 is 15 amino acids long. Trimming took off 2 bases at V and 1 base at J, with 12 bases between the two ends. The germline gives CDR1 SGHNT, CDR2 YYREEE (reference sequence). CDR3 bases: TGTGCCAGCAGCTTTGAGGGCAGGTCGAACACTGAAGCTTTCTTT. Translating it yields CASSFEGRSNTEAFF.

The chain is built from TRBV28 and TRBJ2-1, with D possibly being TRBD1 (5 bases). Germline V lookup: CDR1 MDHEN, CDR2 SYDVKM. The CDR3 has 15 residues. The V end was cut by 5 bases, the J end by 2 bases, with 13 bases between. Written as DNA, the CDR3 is TGTGCCAGCAGTCTTACCAGGGCAGCCTACAATGAGCAGTTCTTC. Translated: CASSLTRAAYNEQFF.

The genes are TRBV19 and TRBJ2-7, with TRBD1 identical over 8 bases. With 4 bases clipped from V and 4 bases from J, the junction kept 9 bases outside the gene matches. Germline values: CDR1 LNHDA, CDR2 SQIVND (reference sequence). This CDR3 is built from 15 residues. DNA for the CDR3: TGTGCCAGTAGTAAAAACGGGACAGGTGGATACGAGCAGTACTTC. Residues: CASSKNGTGGYEQYF. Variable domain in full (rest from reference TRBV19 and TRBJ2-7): DGGITQSPKYLFRKEGQNVTLSCEQNLNHDAMYWYRQDPGQGLRLIYYSQIVNDFQKGDIAEGYSVSREKKESFPLTVTSAQKNPTAFYLCASSKNGTGGYEQYFGPGTRLTVT.

CDR3: CASSPHRVVGQPQHF. In nucleotides, the CDR3 is TGTGCCAGCAGTCCCCACAGGGTAGTAGGGCAGCCCCAGCATTTT. This rearrangement joins TRBV27 to TRBJ1-5; D is possibly TRBD1 (6 bases). Per germline, CDR1 MNHEY and CDR2 SMNVEV (reference sequence). The CDR3 extends over 15 amino acids. Trimming cost V 5 bases and J 7 bases, with 18 bases left between them.